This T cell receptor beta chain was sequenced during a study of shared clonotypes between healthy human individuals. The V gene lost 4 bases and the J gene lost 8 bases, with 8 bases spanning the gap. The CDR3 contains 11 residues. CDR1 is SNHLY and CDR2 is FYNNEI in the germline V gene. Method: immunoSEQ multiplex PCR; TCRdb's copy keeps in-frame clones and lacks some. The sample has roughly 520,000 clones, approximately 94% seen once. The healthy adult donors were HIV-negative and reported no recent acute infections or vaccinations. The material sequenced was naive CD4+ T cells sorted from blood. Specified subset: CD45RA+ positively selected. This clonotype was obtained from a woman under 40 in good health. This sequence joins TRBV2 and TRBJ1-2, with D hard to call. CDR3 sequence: CASSVFYGYTF. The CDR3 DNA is TGTGCCAGCAGTGTTTTTTACGGCTACACCTTC.